Listed below are T cell receptor beta chains from one sample, sequenced in a study of blood T cell repertoires in COVID-19. TCRdb's copy holds only in-frame clones and misses some; the assay was immunoSEQ multiplex PCR. In the table there are about 200,000 clones, around 90% of which are singletons. The sequenced sample consisted of PBMCs or T cells enriched from blood (not recorded which). These receptors all come from a woman under 30 who had recovered from COVID-19. The CDR3 runs from the conserved cysteine through the conserved F or W. The order of the fields is clone size, V gene, J gene, D gene, CDR3 protein, CDR3 DNA. A D gene is named only where the DNA matches it firmly. Size is omitted from some rows. Given values are once, few, many or a class for expanded clones.

abundance: medium-sized; v_gene: TRBV30; j_gene: TRBJ2-2; d_gene: TRBD1; CDR3aa: CAWSSRGRDTGELFF; CDR3nt: TGTGCCTGGAGCTCCAGGGGGCGGGACACCGGGGAGCTGTTTTTT
abundance: NA; v_gene: TRBV2; j_gene: TRBJ1-2; d_gene: NA; CDR3aa: CASRETGKGIGYTF; CDR3nt: TGTGCCAGCAGGGAGACAGGAAAAGGCATCGGCTACACCTTC
abundance: NA; v_gene: TRBV14; j_gene: TRBJ2-6; d_gene: NA; CDR3aa: CATRGSGANVLTF; CDR3nt: TGTGCCACAAGGGGCTCTGGGGCCAACGTCCTGACTTTC
abundance: few; v_gene: TRBV5-1; j_gene: TRBJ2-1; d_gene: TRBD1; CDR3aa: CASSGGTGNNEQFF; CDR3nt: TGCGCCAGCAGCGGGGGGACAGGAAACAATGAGCAGTTCTTC
abundance: NA; v_gene: TRBV27; j_gene: TRBJ1-2; d_gene: TRBD1; CDR3aa: CASSLGDSNGYTF; CDR3nt: TGTGCCAGCAGTTTAGGGGACAGTAATGGCTACACCTTC
abundance: NA; v_gene: TRBV3-1/TRBV3-2; j_gene: TRBJ1-1; d_gene: NA; CDR3aa: CASSQGSWGGRGVTEAFF; CDR3nt: TGTGCCAGCAGCCAAGGGTCTTGGGGGGGGCGCGGTGTCACTGAAGCTTTCTTT
abundance: NA; v_gene: TRBV4-1; j_gene: TRBJ2-3; d_gene: NA; CDR3aa: CASSQLFVTDTQYF; CDR3nt: TGCGCCAGCAGCCAACTGTTCGTCACAGATACGCAGTATTTT
abundance: NA; v_gene: TRBV9; j_gene: TRBJ2-3; d_gene: TRBD2; CDR3aa: CASSVAGGVGTDTQYF; CDR3nt: TGTGCCAGCAGCGTAGCCGGGGGGGTAGGGACAGATACGCAGTATTTT
abundance: NA; v_gene: TRBV28; j_gene: TRBJ1-2; d_gene: NA; CDR3aa: CASSSGGADGYTF; CDR3nt: TGTGCCAGCAGCTCCGGGGGGGCGGATGGCTACACCTTC
abundance: NA; v_gene: TRBV11-2; j_gene: TRBJ1-2; d_gene: TRBD1; CDR3aa: CASSPRLGRGSYGYTF; CDR3nt: TGTGCCAGCAGCCCTCGACTTGGCAGGGGGAGTTATGGCTACACCTTC
abundance: once; v_gene: TRBV19; j_gene: TRBJ2-7; d_gene: NA; CDR3aa: CASSIQGGPYEQYF; CDR3nt: TGTGCCAGTAGTATCCAGGGGGGTCCCTACGAGCAGTACTTC
abundance: once; v_gene: TRBV5-1; j_gene: TRBJ1-1; d_gene: NA; CDR3aa: CASSLDSPMNTEAFF; CDR3nt: TGCGCCAGCAGCTTGGACAGTCCAATGAACACTGAAGCTTTCTTT
abundance: once; v_gene: TRBV5-5; j_gene: TRBJ2-7; d_gene: NA; CDR3aa: CASSLERIRYLSYEQYF; CDR3nt: TGTGCCAGCAGCTTGGAGCGGATCCGATATCTCTCCTACGAGCAGTACTTC
abundance: NA; v_gene: TRBV18; j_gene: TRBJ2-7; d_gene: TRBD1; CDR3aa: CASSLRGPPISYEQYF; CDR3nt: TGTGCCAGCTCACTCAGGGGGCCTCCTATCTCCTACGAGCAGTACTTC
abundance: NA; v_gene: TRBV5-6; j_gene: TRBJ1-2; d_gene: TRBD1; CDR3aa: CASSPGQGNYGYTF; CDR3nt: TGTGCCAGCAGCCCGGGACAGGGGAACTATGGCTACACCTTC
abundance: NA; v_gene: TRBV10-2; j_gene: TRBJ2-3; d_gene: TRBD2; CDR3aa: CASSEQAGGLTDTQYF; CDR3nt: TGCGCCAGCAGTGAGCAGGCGGGGGGACTCACAGATACGCAGTATTTT
abundance: NA; v_gene: TRBV20-1; j_gene: TRBJ1-6; d_gene: NA; CDR3aa: CSASLAGVNSPLHF; CDR3nt: TGCAGTGCTAGTCTGGCAGGGGTTAATTCACCCCTCCACTTT
abundance: NA; v_gene: TRBV30; j_gene: TRBJ2-7; d_gene: NA; CDR3aa: CAWRSPSSYEQYF; CDR3nt: TGTGCCTGGAGATCCCCTAGCTCCTACGAGCAGTACTTC
abundance: NA; v_gene: TRBV2; j_gene: TRBJ1-2; d_gene: TRBD1; CDR3aa: CASSDRGQGYSGYTF; CDR3nt: TGTGCCAGCAGTGATAGGGGACAGGGGTATAGTGGCTACACCTTC
abundance: NA; v_gene: TRBV25-1; j_gene: TRBJ2-6; d_gene: TRBD1; CDR3aa: CASTMGTGGANVLTF; CDR3nt: TGTGCCAGCACCATGGGGACAGGTGGGGCCAACGTCCTGACTTTC
abundance: NA; v_gene: TRBV9; j_gene: TRBJ1-4; d_gene: NA; CDR3aa: CASSVALGQGGTNEKLFF; CDR3nt: TGTGCCAGCAGCGTAGCCTTGGGACAAGGAGGAACTAATGAAAAACTGTTTTTT
abundance: NA; v_gene: TRBV13; j_gene: TRBJ1-1; d_gene: NA; CDR3aa: CASTPGRGNTEAFF; CDR3nt: TGTGCCAGCACTCCAGGGCGGGGGAACACTGAAGCTTTCTTT
abundance: NA; v_gene: TRBV7-6; j_gene: TRBJ2-1; d_gene: NA; CDR3aa: CASSIYYNEQFF; CDR3nt: TGTGCCAGCAGCATCTATTACAATGAGCAGTTCTTC
abundance: NA; v_gene: TRBV5-4; j_gene: TRBJ2-1; d_gene: TRBD2; CDR3aa: CASSGLARNEQFF; CDR3nt: TGTGCCAGCAGCGGACTAGCCCGCAATGAGCAGTTCTTC
abundance: NA; v_gene: TRBV9; j_gene: TRBJ2-1; d_gene: NA; CDR3aa: CASSVGPGLADEQFF; CDR3nt: TGTGCCAGCAGCGTAGGCCCCGGGCTAGCTGATGAGCAGTTCTTC
abundance: once; v_gene: TRBV27; j_gene: TRBJ1-6; d_gene: TRBD1; CDR3aa: CASRILTGGNSPLHF; CDR3nt: TGTGCCAGCAGAATCCTGACAGGGGGTAATTCACCCCTCCACTTT
abundance: NA; v_gene: TRBV6-1; j_gene: TRBJ1-1; d_gene: TRBD1; CDR3aa: CASSEGTATDEAFF; CDR3nt: TGTGCCAGCAGTGAGGGGACAGCGACCGATGAAGCTTTCTTT
abundance: NA; v_gene: TRBV9; j_gene: TRBJ2-2; d_gene: TRBD2; CDR3aa: CASSASGGLANTGELFF; CDR3nt: TGTGCCAGCAGCGCTAGCGGGGGACTCGCGAACACCGGGGAGCTGTTTTTT
abundance: NA; v_gene: TRBV5-1; j_gene: TRBJ2-5; d_gene: NA; CDR3aa: CASSSGGEQETQYF; CDR3nt: TGCGCCAGCAGCTCTGGCGGGGAGCAAGAGACCCAGTACTTC
abundance: NA; v_gene: TRBV4-1; j_gene: TRBJ1-1; d_gene: NA; CDR3aa: CASSQGRISAGADKDEAFF; CDR3nt: TGCGCCAGCAGCCAAGGCAGAATTAGCGCAGGGGCCGACAAGGATGAAGCTTTCTTT
abundance: NA; v_gene: TRBV5-1; j_gene: TRBJ2-1; d_gene: NA; CDR3aa: CASSPGGGGRFQEQFF; CDR3nt: TGCGCCAGCAGCCCGGGGGGCGGGGGACGCTTCCAAGAGCAGTTCTTC
abundance: NA; v_gene: TRBV11-2; j_gene: TRBJ2-4; d_gene: NA; CDR3aa: CASLKGVGKNIQYF; CDR3nt: TGTGCCAGTCTAAAGGGGGTCGGCAAAAACATTCAGTACTTC
abundance: NA; v_gene: TRBV7-8; j_gene: TRBJ1-1; d_gene: TRBD1; CDR3aa: CASSVRDRGLTEAFF; CDR3nt: TGTGCCAGCAGCGTTCGGGACAGGGGGCTTACTGAAGCTTTCTTT
abundance: NA; v_gene: TRBV12-3/TRBV12-4; j_gene: TRBJ1-1; d_gene: NA; CDR3aa: CASSLAAVTEAFF; CDR3nt: TGTGCCAGCAGTTTGGCTGCGGTCACTGAAGCTTTCTTT
abundance: NA; v_gene: TRBV4-2; j_gene: TRBJ1-2; d_gene: TRBD1; CDR3aa: CASSQERVPNRGLNGYTF; CDR3nt: TGTGCCAGCAGCCAAGAACGAGTCCCGAACAGGGGGCTGAATGGCTACACCTTC
abundance: NA; v_gene: TRBV12-3/TRBV12-4; j_gene: TRBJ2-4; d_gene: TRBD1; CDR3aa: CASSWGQGNIQYF; CDR3nt: TGTGCCAGCAGTTGGGGACAGGGAAACATTCAGTACTTC
abundance: NA; v_gene: TRBV3-1/TRBV3-2; j_gene: TRBJ1-2; d_gene: NA; CDR3aa: CASSQDGGFGYTF; CDR3nt: TGTGCCAGCAGCCAAGACGGAGGTTTTGGCTACACCTTC
abundance: NA; v_gene: TRBV9; j_gene: TRBJ1-4; d_gene: NA; CDR3aa: CASSVGWGGDNEKLFF; CDR3nt: TGTGCCAGCAGCGTAGGCTGGGGGGGGGATAATGAAAAACTGTTTTTT
abundance: few; v_gene: TRBV5-6; j_gene: TRBJ2-1; d_gene: TRBD2; CDR3aa: CASRTRGGLNEQFF; CDR3nt: TGTGCCAGCAGAACTCGGGGGGGCCTGAATGAGCAGTTCTTC
abundance: NA; v_gene: TRBV30; j_gene: TRBJ1-5; d_gene: TRBD1; CDR3aa: CAWRGTGRANQPQHF; CDR3nt: TGTGCCTGGAGAGGGACAGGGAGAGCTAATCAGCCCCAGCATTTT
abundance: NA; v_gene: TRBV28; j_gene: TRBJ1-5; d_gene: NA; CDR3aa: CASSLGPLNQPQHF; CDR3nt: TGTGCCAGCAGTTTGGGGCCGCTAAATCAGCCCCAGCATTTT
abundance: few; v_gene: TRBV25-1; j_gene: TRBJ2-2; d_gene: TRBD1; CDR3aa: CASSRQGSNTGELFF; CDR3nt: TGTGCCAGCAGTCGACAGGGCTCGAACACCGGGGAGCTGTTTTTT